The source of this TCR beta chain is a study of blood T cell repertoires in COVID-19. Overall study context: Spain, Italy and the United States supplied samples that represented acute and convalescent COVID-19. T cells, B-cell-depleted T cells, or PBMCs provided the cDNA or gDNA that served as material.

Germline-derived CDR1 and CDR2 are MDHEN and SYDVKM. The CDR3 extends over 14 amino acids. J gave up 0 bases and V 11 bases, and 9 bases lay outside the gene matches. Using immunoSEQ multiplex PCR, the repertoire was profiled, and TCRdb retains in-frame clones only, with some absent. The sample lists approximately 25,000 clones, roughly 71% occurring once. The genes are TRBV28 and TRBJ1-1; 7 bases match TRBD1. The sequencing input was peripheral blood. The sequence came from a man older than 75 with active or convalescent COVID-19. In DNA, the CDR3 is TGTGCCGACGACAGGGCGCTAATGAACACTGAAGCTTTCTTT. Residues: CADDRALMNTEAFF.